This TCR beta chain comes out of a study of control samples from healthy donors and cancer patients (TCRdb year 2020). The library was prepared using the immunoSEQ multiplex PCR assay. TCRdb limited this immuneACCESS table to in-frame rearrangements with V and J called. A share of clones is missing; checked studies link under half to unresolved V genes, and the rest is unexplained. This sample comprises over 120,000 clones, just under 95% of them detected only once. The ten biggest clones cover 12% to 15% of the sample. Note on this clone: It lacks a known antigen. Per-nucleotide qualities are absent, and no much larger clonotype sits a single base away.

V sheds 7 bases and J sheds 4 bases, leaving 18 bases between their ends. According to the germline V gene, CDR1 reads SNHLY and CDR2 reads FYNNEI. The CDR3 goes from the cysteine to the phenylalanine over 15 residues. Here the CDR3 DNA is all that survives: 45 bases in frame from base 1. Sample: PBMCs. The chain is assembled from TRBV2 and TRBJ2-3, and TRBD1 may be the D gene, going by 6 matching bases. The TCR was taken from a man in his 60s with colorectal cancer. The nucleotide sequence is TGTGCCAGCACCAAGGCAGGGGCTTTTCCAGATACGCAGTATTTT. Its protein reads: CASTKAGAFPDTQYF.